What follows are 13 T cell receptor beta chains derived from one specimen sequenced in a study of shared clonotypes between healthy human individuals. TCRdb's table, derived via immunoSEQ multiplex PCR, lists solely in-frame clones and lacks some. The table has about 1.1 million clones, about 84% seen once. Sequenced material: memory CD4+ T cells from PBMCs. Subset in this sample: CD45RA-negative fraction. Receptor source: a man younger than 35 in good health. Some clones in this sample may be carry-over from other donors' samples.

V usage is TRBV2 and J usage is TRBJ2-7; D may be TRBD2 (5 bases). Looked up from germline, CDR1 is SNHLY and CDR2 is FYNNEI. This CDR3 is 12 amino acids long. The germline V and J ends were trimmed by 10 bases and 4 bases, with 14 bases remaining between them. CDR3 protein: CATAGSGYEQYF. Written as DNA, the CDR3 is TGTGCCACCGCTGGGAGTGGGTACGAGCAGTACTTC.

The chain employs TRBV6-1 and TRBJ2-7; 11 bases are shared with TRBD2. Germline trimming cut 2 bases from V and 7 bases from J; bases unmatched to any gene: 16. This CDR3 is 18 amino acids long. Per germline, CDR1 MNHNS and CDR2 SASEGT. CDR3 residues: CASSEYVSGRVVWREQYF. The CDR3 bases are TGTGCCAGCAGTGAATATGTTAGCGGGAGGGTCGTTTGGAGGGAGCAGTACTTC.

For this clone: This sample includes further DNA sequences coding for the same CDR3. CDR3 region: CASSPDRGQETQYF. Written as DNA, the CDR3 is TGCGCCAGCAGCCCGGACAGGGGCCAAGAGACCCAGTACTTC. This rearrangement joins TRBV5-1 to TRBJ2-5; 9 positions match TRBD1. V shed 4 bases, J shed 1 base, and the junction held 2 bases outside the gene matches. This CDR3 is 14 amino acids long. Germline assignment: CDR1 SGHRS and CDR2 YFSETQ.

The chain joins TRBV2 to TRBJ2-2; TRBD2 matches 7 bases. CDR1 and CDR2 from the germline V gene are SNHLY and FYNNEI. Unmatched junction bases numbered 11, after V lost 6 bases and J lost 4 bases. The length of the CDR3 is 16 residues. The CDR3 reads CASSDPGGRVTGELFF. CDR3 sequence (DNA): TGTGCCAGCAGCGATCCCGGGGGGAGGGTCACCGGGGAGCTGTTTTTT.

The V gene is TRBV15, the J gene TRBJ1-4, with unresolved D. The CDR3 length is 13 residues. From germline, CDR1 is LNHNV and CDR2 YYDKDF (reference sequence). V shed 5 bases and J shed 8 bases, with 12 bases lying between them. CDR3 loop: CATSPPPWEKLFF. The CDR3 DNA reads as TGTGCCACCAGCCCTCCTCCCTGGGAAAAACTGTTTTTT.

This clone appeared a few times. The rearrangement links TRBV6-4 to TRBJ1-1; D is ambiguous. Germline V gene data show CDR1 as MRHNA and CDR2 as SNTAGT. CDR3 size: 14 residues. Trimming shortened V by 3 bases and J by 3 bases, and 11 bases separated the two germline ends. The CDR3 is CASSDRIWDTEAFF. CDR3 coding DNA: TGTGCCAGCAGTGATAGGATTTGGGACACTGAAGCTTTCTTT.

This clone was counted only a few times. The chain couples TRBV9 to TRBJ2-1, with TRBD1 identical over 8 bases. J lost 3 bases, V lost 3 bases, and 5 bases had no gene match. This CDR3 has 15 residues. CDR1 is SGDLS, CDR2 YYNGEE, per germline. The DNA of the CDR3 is TGTGCCAGCAGCGAAACAGGGGGTTTCTACAATGAGCAGTTCTTC. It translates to CASSETGGFYNEQFF.

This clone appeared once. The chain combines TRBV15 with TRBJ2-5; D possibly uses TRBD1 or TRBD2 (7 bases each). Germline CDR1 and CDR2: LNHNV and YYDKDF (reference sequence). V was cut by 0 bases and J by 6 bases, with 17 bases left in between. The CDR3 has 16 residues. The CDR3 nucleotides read TGTGCCACCAGCAGAGAGGGAGACAGGGACTACCAGACCCAGTACTTC. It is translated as CATSREGDRDYQTQYF.

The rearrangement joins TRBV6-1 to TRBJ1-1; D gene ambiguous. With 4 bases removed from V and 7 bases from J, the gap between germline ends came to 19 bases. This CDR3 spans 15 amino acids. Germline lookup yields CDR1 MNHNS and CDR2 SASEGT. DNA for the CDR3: TGTGCCAGCAGTGGCCCGAACCGCGGGGAAAATGAAGCTTTCTTT. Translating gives CASSGPNRGENEAFF.

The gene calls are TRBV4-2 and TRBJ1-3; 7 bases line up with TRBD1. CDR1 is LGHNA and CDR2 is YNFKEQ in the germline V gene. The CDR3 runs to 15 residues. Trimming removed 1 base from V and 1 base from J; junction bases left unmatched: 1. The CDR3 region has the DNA TGTGCCAGCAGCCAAGCACAGGGGTCTGGAAACACCATATATTTT. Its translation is CASSQAQGSGNTIYF.

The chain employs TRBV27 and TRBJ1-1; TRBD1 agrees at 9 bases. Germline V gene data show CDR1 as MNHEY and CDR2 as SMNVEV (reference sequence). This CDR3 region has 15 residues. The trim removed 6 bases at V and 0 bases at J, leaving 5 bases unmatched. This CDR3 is CASRTGQGMNTEAFF. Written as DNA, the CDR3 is TGTGCCAGCAGAACCGGACAGGGGATGAACACTGAAGCTTTCTTT.

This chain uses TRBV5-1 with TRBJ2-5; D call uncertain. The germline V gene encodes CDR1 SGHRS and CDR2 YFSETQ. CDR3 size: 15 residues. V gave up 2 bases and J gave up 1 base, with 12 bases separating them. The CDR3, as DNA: TGCGCCAGCAGCTTTTATTCGGCCTCCCAAGAGACCCAGTACTTC. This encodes CASSFYSASQETQYF.

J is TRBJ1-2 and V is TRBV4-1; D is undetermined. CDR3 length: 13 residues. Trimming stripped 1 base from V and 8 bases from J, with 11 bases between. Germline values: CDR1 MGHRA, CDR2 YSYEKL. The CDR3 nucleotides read TGCGCCAGCAGCCAAGGCGGGATGGGCGGCTACACCTTC. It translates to CASSQGGMGGYTF.